This entry features one T cell receptor beta chain sequence. The data stem from a study of blood T cell repertoires in COVID-19. Looking at the study overall: The study drew acute and convalescent COVID-19 samples from the United States, Italy and Spain. T cells, B-cell-depleted T cells, or PBMCs provided the cDNA or gDNA that served as material.

The CDR3 length is 13 residues. The germline V gene has CDR1 SEHNR and CDR2 FQNEAQ (reference sequence). The V end was cut by 8 bases, the J end by 0 bases, with 10 bases between. Sequencing used immunoSEQ multiplex PCR; TCRdb keeps in-frame clones, though not all of them. This table holds under 150,000 clones, approximately 80% found once. The sample taken for sequencing was peripheral blood. The rearrangement uses TRBV7-9 and TRBJ1-1; the D is unclear. This TCR came from a human donor in a cohort sampled during active COVID-19. CDR3 nucleotide sequence: TGTGCCAGCGCCTACGTGGTGAACACTGAAGCTTTCTTT. Translating it yields CASAYVVNTEAFF. The full variable domain, its missing parts supplied by reference TRBV7-9 and TRBJ1-1, is DTGVSQNPRHKITKRGQNVTFRCDPISEHNRLYWYRQTLGQGPEFLTYFQNEAQLEKSRLLSDRFSAERPKGSFSTLEIQRTEQGDSAMYLCASAYVVNTEAFFGQGTRLTVV.